The 24 T cell receptor beta chains below all came from one sample that was sequenced in a study of tissue T cells after allogeneic stem cell transplantation. Specified time point: mouse harvest day 7 after allogeneic transplant. Tail vein injection delivered 10^7 T-cell-depleted bone marrow cells and 10^6 splenic CD5+ T cells. Assay: immunoSEQ multiplex PCR; the TCRdb copy retains only in-frame clones and omits some. The sample yields about 6,700 clones, approximately 45% seen once. Sequencing was carried out using gut tissue. These receptors were collected from a female BALB/c mouse given C57BL/6 T cells with graft-versus-host disease after an allogeneic hematopoietic cell transplant.

This clone was counted only a few times. Gene names follow the mouse nomenclature. Sequencing ends 1 residue short of the CDR3 end; the germline J gene provides the rest. V is TRBV26 and J is TRBJ2-7; TRBD2 matches 8 bases. This CDR3 region has 15 residues. Germline CDR1 KGHPV, CDR2 FQNQEV (reference sequence). J was trimmed by 4 bases and V by 2 bases; bases with no gene match: 7. The CDR3 here is CASSLRWGGIYEQYF. The covered CDR3 bases are TGTGCCAGCAGTCTGAGATGGGGGGGGATTTATGAACAGTAC.

A word on this clone: Gene names are the mouse ones. The read terminates 1 residue before the CDR3 end, so the remaining end is supplied by the germline J gene. The chain is built from TRBV5 and TRBJ2-7, with 13 bases aligning to TRBD2. This CDR3 comprises 16 residues. The ends lost 0 bases at V and 2 bases at J; junction bases unmatched: 1. CDR1 and CDR2 (germline): LGHNA, YNLKQL (reference sequence). The sequenced CDR3 bases are TGTGCCAGCAGCCAAGAGGGACTGGGGGGGGCCTATGAACAGTAC. Translation gives CASSQEGLGGAYEQY. The entire CDR3 protein is CASSQEGLGGAYEQYF.

For this clone: All gene names here are mouse names. The CDR3 is cut off 1 residue early in the read; its end comes from the germline J gene. V gene TRBV1 combines with J gene TRBJ1-6; unclear D gene. TRBJ1-6 is reported as an ORF; its role is uncertain. Trimming left V 0 bases short and J 0 bases short, with 3 bases between. This CDR3 region has 15 residues. The germline V gene has CDR1 NSQYPW and CDR2 LRSPGD (reference sequence). The CDR3 spells CTCSAEVSYNSPLYF. The covered CDR3 bases are TGCACCTGCAGTGCAGAAGTTTCCTATAATTCGCCCCTCTAC.

As concerns this clone: Any gene name here is a mouse gene name. The missing CDR3 end, 1 residue past where the read stops, is filled in from the germline J gene. This chain uses TRBV4 with TRBJ2-1; 7 nucleotides align to TRBD2. The CDR3 length is 15 residues. CDR1 and CDR2 from the germline V gene are LGHDT and YNNKQL (reference sequence). V lost 4 bases and J lost 2; bases outside the gene matches: 5. The CDR3 spells CASSSPLGDYAEQFF. The sequenced part of the CDR3 DNA is TGTGCCAGCAGCTCTCCTCTGGGGGACTATGCTGAGCAGTTC. The whole variable domain, filled in from reference TRBV4 and TRBJ2-1, reads ETAVFQTPNYHVTQVGNEVSFNCKQTLGHDTMYWYKQDSKKLLKIMFSYNNKQLIVNETVPRRFSPQSSDKAHLNLRIKSVEPEDSAVYLCASSSPLGDYAEQFFGPGTRLTVL.

As for this clone: Each gene name is a mouse one. The read is 1 residue too short to cover the CDR3 end, so that end is filled in from the germline J gene. The V gene is TRBV13-1, the J gene TRBJ1-4; tentatively, D is TRBD1 (6 bases). The V gene's germline CDR1 is NSHNY and CDR2 SYGAGN. There are 17 residues in the CDR3. Trimming removed 3 bases at V and 0 bases at J, with 15 bases between. The covered CDR3 bases are TGTGCCAGCAGTGGGCCTCCGGGACACTTTTCCAACGAAAGATTATTT. This gives the protein CASSGPPGHFSNERLF. The CDR3 in full is CASSGPPGHFSNERLFF.

This clone was seen a few times. Genes and germline come from the mouse. The CDR3 end is not reached by the read, which stops 1 residue before it; the germline J gene fills it in. The gene calls are TRBV26 and TRBJ2-7; the D call may be TRBD1 or TRBD2 (5 bases each). Germline V CDR1 and CDR2: KGHPV, FQNQEV (reference sequence). V was shortened by 6 bases and J by 4 bases, with 10 bases between the two germline ends. This CDR3 is built from 12 residues. CDR3: CASRGTQYEQYF. CDR3 DNA, as far as it was read: TGTGCCAGCAGGGGGACGCAATATGAACAGTAC. Filled out from reference TRBV26 and TRBJ2-7, the complete variable domain reads NSKVIQTPRYLVKGQGQKAKMRCIPEKGHPVVFWYQQNKNNEFKFLINFQNQEVLQQIDMTEKRFSAECPSNSPCSLEIQSSEAGDSALYLCASRGTQYEQYFGPGTRLTVL.

This clone was recorded a few times. Mouse germline and gene names are used. The observed sequence ends 1 residue before the CDR3 terminus, with the missing tail filled in from the germline J gene. The chain employs TRBV26 and TRBJ2-3; D gene ambiguous. The CDR3 totals 13 residues. CDR1 and CDR2 (germline): KGHPV, FQNQEV (reference sequence). V was clipped by 2 bases and J by 0 bases, with 3 bases between them. The CDR3 bases that were read are TGTGCCAGCAGTCTGCGGAGTGCAGAAACGCTGTAT. It is translated as CASSLRSAETLY. In full, the CDR3 reads CASSLRSAETLYF.

Remarks on this clone: Each gene name is a mouse one. Partial CDR3 DNA: TGTGCCAGCAGCTTAGGTACAATTTCCAACGAAAGATTATTT. This sequence encodes CASSLGTISNERLF. From start to end, the CDR3 is CASSLGTISNERLFF. The chain has TRBV3 and TRBJ1-4; no clear D gene. The missing CDR3 end, 1 residue past where the read stops, is filled in from the germline J gene. From germline, CDR1 is SNHLY and CDR2 FYNGKV (reference sequence). The CDR3 runs 15 residues. With 1 base removed from V and 0 bases from J, the gap between germline ends came to 6 bases.

For this clone: Gene names and germline match the mouse. The missing CDR3 end, 1 residue past where the read stops, is filled in from the germline J gene. The chain uses TRBV15 and TRBJ1-1, with TRBD1 matching 11 bases. Germline V gene sequence: CDR1 SGHND, CDR2 FRSKSL. This CDR3 comprises 14 residues. Trimming cost V 3 bases and J 4 bases; bases outside gene matches: 1. CDR3 amino acids: CASSFGTGGTEVFF. CDR3 bases read: TGTGCCAGCAGTTTCGGGACAGGGGGCACAGAAGTCTTC.

With regard to this clone: The genes and germline here are from mouse. Sequencing ends 1 residue short of the CDR3 end; the germline J gene provides the rest. The chain joins TRBV5 to TRBJ2-3; 7 bases map to TRBD2. The CDR3 loop spans 16 amino acids. V was pared by 0 bases and J by 0 bases, with 3 bases of the junction left unmatched. CDR1 LGHNA and CDR2 YNLKQL come from the germline V gene (reference sequence). This CDR3 is CASSQEGGTSAETLYF. The CDR3 bases that were read are TGTGCCAGCAGCCAAGAGGGGGGGACTAGTGCAGAAACGCTGTAT.

On this clone itself: Gene labels here are mouse ones. The CDR3 end is not reached by the read, which stops 1 residue before it; the germline J gene fills it in. This rearrangement joins TRBV26 to TRBJ2-5; 7 positions agree with TRBD1. Looked up from germline, CDR1 is KGHPV and CDR2 is FQNQEV (reference sequence). There are 14 residues in the CDR3. J gave up 3 bases and V 2 bases, and 2 bases lay outside the gene matches. The covered CDR3 bases are TGTGCCAGCAGTCTGCCCAGGGGGCAAGACACCCAGTAC. Protein: CASSLPRGQDTQY. The CDR3 as a whole reads CASSLPRGQDTQYF.

This clone was picked up a small number of times. The listed genes are named as in mouse. From the germline J gene comes the end of the CDR3, since the read stops 1 residue before it. The chain couples TRBV13-2 to TRBJ1-1, with 8 bases identical to TRBD1. Losses at the gene ends were 2 bases for V and 0 bases for J; bases not matched to a gene: 3. The CDR3 is made up of 15 amino acids. CDR1 is NNHNN, CDR2 SYGAGS, per germline (reference sequence). CDR3 region: CASGEGTGANTEVFF. The sequenced CDR3 bases are TGTGCCAGCGGTGAAGGGACAGGAGCAAACACAGAAGTCTTC.

This clone showed up just a few times. Each gene name is a mouse one. Read coverage stops 1 residue before the CDR3 terminus; the germline J gene supplies the remainder. V usage is TRBV16 and J usage is TRBJ2-7, with 9 nucleotides matching TRBD1. CDR3 length: 14 amino acids. The J segment lost 2 bases and the V segment lost 4 bases, leaving 3 bases of the junction unmatched. Germline V gene data show CDR1 as SGHSA and CDR2 as FRNQAP. The covered CDR3 bases are TGTGCAAGCAGCTCACAGGGGGCTGCCTATGAACAGTAC. Amino acid sequence: CASSSQGAAYEQY. The whole CDR3 region reads CASSSQGAAYEQYF. Using reference TRBV16 and TRBJ2-7 for the parts outside the CDR3, the full variable domain is NAGVIQTPRHKVTGKGQEATLWCEPISGHSAVFWYRQTIVQGLEFLTYFRNQAPIDDSGMPKERFSAQMPNQSHSTLKIQSTQPQDSAVYLCASSSQGAAYEQYFGPGTRLTVL.

This clone turned up a few times. The genes are named according to mouse. Read sequence stops 1 residue before the CDR3 end, and the germline J gene provides the missing end. The chain joins TRBV17 to TRBJ2-3; TRBD2 matches 7 bases. This CDR3 has 14 residues. Germline V gene sequence: CDR1 MNHDT, CDR2 YYDKIL. Trimming at V came to 5 bases and at J to 1 base, leaving 3 bases not matched to a gene. The sequenced CDR3 bases are TGTGCTAGCAGTCCACTGGGGCGTGCAGAAACGCTGTAT. Protein product: CASSPLGRAETLY. The CDR3 reads in full as CASSPLGRAETLYF.

This clone was seen a handful of times. The listed genes are named as in mouse. The CDR3 goes on 1 residue after the read ends, and that part is filled in from the germline J gene. The chain has TRBV23 and TRBJ1-5. This CDR3 contains 10 residues. Germline CDR1 is KGHTA and CDR2 is FQNQQP. The CDR3 loop is CSSSHQAPLF. The part of the CDR3 DNA that was read is TGCTCCAGCAGTCACCAGGCTCCGCTT. The whole variable domain, remainder taken from reference TRBV23 and TRBJ1-5, is DAAVTQKPRYLIKMKGQEAEMKCIPEKGHTAVFWYQQKQSKELKFLIYFQNQQPLDQIDMVKERFSAVCPSSSLCSLGIRTCEAEDSALYLCSSSHQAPLFGEGTRLSVL.

On this clone: The genes are named according to mouse. Sequencing ends 1 residue short of the CDR3 end; the germline J gene provides the rest. The rearrangement uses TRBV23 and TRBJ2-3; TRBD2 is the table's D call, not checked against the DNA. In germline, CDR1 is KGHTA, CDR2 FQNQQP. The CDR3 consists of 15 residues. Incomplete CDR3 DNA: TGCTCCAGCAGTCAGGGGGGGCAAGGGGCAGAAACGCTGTAT. It is translated as CSSSQGGQGAETLY. The entire CDR3 reads CSSSQGGQGAETLYF.

Comments on this clone: Any gene name here is a mouse gene name. CDR3 region: CSSSHQDTQYF. The DNA read from the CDR3 is TGCTCCAGCAGTCATCAAGACACCCAGTAC. V gene TRBV23 combines with J gene TRBJ2-5. The CDR3 extends 1 residue past the end of the read, so its final part is completed from the germline J gene. CDR3 size: 11 residues. In germline, CDR1 is KGHTA, CDR2 FQNQQP.

About this clone: All gene names here are mouse names. The CDR3 goes on 1 residue after the read ends, and that part is filled in from the germline J gene. This rearrangement joins TRBV31 to TRBJ1-4; a possible D gene is TRBD1 (5 bases). Germline V gene sequence: CDR1 GKSSPN, CDR2 SITVG. The length of the CDR3 is 15 residues. Trimming pared 3 bases from V and 0 bases from J, leaving 11 bases between. This CDR3 is CAWSPDIISNERLFF. The sequenced part of the CDR3 DNA is TGTGCCTGGAGCCCGGACATAATTTCCAACGAAAGATTATTT.

Turning to this clone: Mouse names are used for the genes. The read falls 1 residue short of the CDR3 end, and the missing part is taken from the germline J gene. The V gene is TRBV13-2, the J gene TRBJ2-7; 12 bases match TRBD2. This CDR3 has 14 amino acids. Trimming took 6 bases from V and 6 from J; bases not matched to a gene: 7. Per germline, CDR1 NNHNN and CDR2 SYGAGS (reference sequence). CDR3 DNA (partial): TGTGCCAGCGCCCGGGACTGGGGGGATGGTGAACAGTAC. Its protein product is CASARDWGDGEQY. From start to end, the CDR3 is CASARDWGDGEQYF.

This clone has just a few counts. Genes and germline come from the mouse. Read coverage stops 1 residue before the CDR3 terminus; the germline J gene supplies the remainder. The rearrangement links TRBV31 to TRBJ1-4; 8 bases align to TRBD1. The germline V gene has CDR1 GKSSPN and CDR2 SITVG. V lost 1 base, J lost 3 bases, and 7 bases stayed unmatched. This CDR3 spans 16 amino acids. The CDR3 loop reads CAWSPTGVEANERLFF. The part of the CDR3 DNA that was read is TGTGCCTGGAGTCCGACAGGGGTTGAGGCCAACGAAAGATTATTT.

Comment on this clone: These gene names are mouse names. The read is 1 residue too short to cover the CDR3 end, so that end is filled in from the germline J gene. J is TRBJ1-2 and V is TRBV15; a possible D gene is TRBD1 (5 bases). The CDR3 covers 14 residues. V lost 3 bases and J 0 bases, leaving 8 bases between the germline ends. Germline V gene lookup returns CDR1 SGHND and CDR2 FRSKSL. This CDR3 reads CASSFRRANSDYTF. The part of the CDR3 DNA that was read is TGTGCCAGCAGTTTCCGCAGGGCAAACTCCGACTACACC.

This clone rates as medium-sized. Genes here carry mouse names. Read sequence stops 1 residue before the CDR3 end, and the germline J gene provides the missing end. The chain uses TRBV3 and TRBJ2-2; D unclear. There are 14 residues in the CDR3. The V end was cut by 2 bases, the J end by 1 base, with 5 bases between. Germline loops: CDR1 SNHLY, CDR2 FYNGKV (reference sequence). This chain's CDR3 is CASSLQENTGQLYF. The CDR3 bases that were read are TGTGCCAGCAGCTTACAAGAAAACACCGGGCAGCTCTAC.

With regard to this clone: Mouse names are used for the genes. The sequence runs out 1 residue before the end of the CDR3; the remainder is reconstructed from the germline J gene. The chain carries TRBV26 and TRBJ2-7, with D possibly TRBD1 on 5 matching bases. CDR3 length equals 12 residues. Germline V gene lookup returns CDR1 KGHPV and CDR2 FQNQEV (reference sequence). V was pared by 3 bases and J by 5 bases, with 8 bases between. CDR3 protein: CASSLIGDEQYF. The covered CDR3 bases are TGTGCCAGCAGTCTAATAGGGGATGAACAGTAC.

Comments on this clone: The gene symbols are mouse symbols. The read gets to within 1 residue of the CDR3 end, and the germline J gene fills in the rest. This chain links TRBV26 with TRBJ1-1; D not resolved. Trimming pared 4 bases from V and 4 bases from J, leaving 7 bases between. The CDR3 extends over 12 amino acids. Germline V CDR1 and CDR2: KGHPV, FQNQEV (reference sequence). The sequenced part of the CDR3 DNA is TGTGCCAGCAGTCAACAGATCACAGAAGTCTTC. This gives the protein CASSQQITEVF. The entire CDR3 protein reads CASSQQITEVFF.